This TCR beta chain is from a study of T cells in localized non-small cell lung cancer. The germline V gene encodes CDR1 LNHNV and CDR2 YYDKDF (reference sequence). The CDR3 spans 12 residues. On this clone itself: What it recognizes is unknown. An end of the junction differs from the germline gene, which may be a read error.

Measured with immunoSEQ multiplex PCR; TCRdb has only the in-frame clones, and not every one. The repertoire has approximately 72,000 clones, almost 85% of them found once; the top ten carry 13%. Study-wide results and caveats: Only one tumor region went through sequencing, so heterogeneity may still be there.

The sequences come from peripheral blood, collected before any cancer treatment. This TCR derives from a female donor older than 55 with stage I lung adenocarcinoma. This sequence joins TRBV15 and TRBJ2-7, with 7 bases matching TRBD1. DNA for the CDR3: TGTGCCACCAGCGGAGACAGGGTCGAGCAGTACTTC. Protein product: CATSGDRVEQYF.